This is a list of T cell receptor beta chains from one sample in a study of response to subunit inactivated influenza vaccine. TCRdb re-called the RT-PCR reads through MiXCR, storing one row per CDR3 protein. The table shows about 500,000 distinct CDR3 sequences, with more than 15% occurring only once. Here the sequenced sample was CD4+ T cells sorted from PBMCs, taken less than 30 months after vaccination. These receptors came from a man aged 50 to 69 who received an inactivated influenza vaccine. The CDR3 runs from the conserved cysteine through the conserved F or W. D genes are given only for firm matches. The size entry is marked missing in some rows and otherwise reads once, few, many or a size class.

>many|TRBV7-2|TRBJ2-1|NA
CASSLDRMGNEQFF
TGTGCCAGCAGCTTAGACAGGATGGGGAATGAGCAGTTCTTC
>NA|TRBV20-1|TRBJ2-2|TRBD2
CSAVSGYSTGELFF
TGCAGTGCCGTTAGCGGGTACAGCACCGGGGAGCTGTTTTTT
>few|TRBV3-1|TRBJ1-2|NA
CASSQEQLYGYTF
TGTGCCAGCAGCCAAGAACAGCTCTATGGCTACACCTTC
>NA|TRBV4-1|TRBJ2-2|NA
CASSQEASTGELFF
TGCGCCAGCAGCCAAGAAGCCTCCACCGGGGAGCTGTTTTTT
>few|TRBV3-1|TRBJ2-4|TRBD1
CASSQALRDRNIQYF
TGTGCCAGCAGCCAAGCACTCCGGGACAGAAACATTCAGTACTTC
>few|TRBV20-1|TRBJ2-3|NA
CSAMGRVSTDTQYF
TGCAGTGCTATGGGGCGGGTGAGCACAGATACGCAGTATTTT
>many|TRBV12-3/TRBV12-4|TRBJ2-1|NA
CASSLKYNEQFF
TGTGCCAGCAGTTTAAAATACAATGAGCAGTTCTTC
>NA|TRBV5-1|TRBJ1-2|TRBD1
CASSPRGLTYGYTF
TGCGCCAGCAGCCCTAGGGGGCTGACCTATGGCTACACCTTC
>NA|TRBV20-1|TRBJ1-5|TRBD1
CSAFRLGQGATYSNQPQHF
TGCAGTGCTTTCCGACTAGGACAGGGGGCCACTTATAGCAATCAGCCCCAGCATTTT
>NA|TRBV7-2|TRBJ1-2|NA
CASSLHPQGSYTF
TGTGCCAGCAGCTTGCACCCCCAAGGGAGCTACACCTTC
>few|TRBV11-2|TRBJ1-4|TRBD1
CASSSYRGAHEKLFF
TGTGCCAGCAGCTCCTACAGGGGTGCGCATGAAAAACTGTTTTTT
>NA|TRBV2|TRBJ2-3|TRBD1
CASRLDRGRADTQYF
TGTGCCAGCAGACTGGACAGGGGGCGGGCAGATACGCAGTATTTT
>few|TRBV10-3|TRBJ2-3|TRBD2
CAISPGASGRTDTQYF
TGTGCCATCAGTCCCGGGGCTAGCGGGAGAACAGATACGCAGTATTTT
>few|TRBV6-2/TRBV6-3|TRBJ1-1|NA
CASSALRPGGAEAFF
TGTGCCAGCAGTGCCCTCCGACCCGGGGGGGCTGAAGCTTTCTTT
>NA|TRBV28|TRBJ2-1|TRBD2
CASIGAGVRSYNEQFF
TGTGCCAGCATTGGGGCGGGAGTCCGCTCCTACAATGAGCAGTTCTTC
>few|TRBV18|TRBJ2-2|NA
CASSLEDRELFF
TGTGCCAGCTCCCTTGAGGACAGGGAGCTGTTTTTT
>many|TRBV6-2/TRBV6-3|TRBJ1-5|NA
CASSRKRQDTDWRNQPQHF
TGTGCCAGCAGCCGTAAAAGACAGGACACGGATTGGCGCAATCAGCCCCAGCATTTT
>few|TRBV15|TRBJ2-5|TRBD1
CATSLGMTGGGETQYF
TGTGCCACCAGCCTCGGGATGACAGGGGGAGGGGAGACCCAGTACTTC
>few|TRBV3-1|TRBJ1-2|NA
CASSQFAGYGYTF
TGTGCCAGCAGCCAATTCGCTGGCTATGGCTACACCTTC
>NA|TRBV12-3/TRBV12-4|TRBJ2-6|NA
CNHRANVLTF
TGTAACCATAGGGCCAACGTCCTGACTTTC
>many|TRBV29-1|TRBJ1-5|NA
CSVEDRASGPQHF
TGCAGCGTTGAAGACAGGGCGTCTGGGCCCCAGCATTTT
>NA|TRBV28|TRBJ1-5|NA
CASSLMGGTNQPQHF
TGTGCCAGCAGTTTAATGGGGGGGACCAATCAGCCCCAGCATTTT
>few|TRBV10-3|TRBJ2-5|NA
CAISDGRGAQETQYF
TGTGCCATCAGTGACGGCAGGGGGGCCCAAGAGACCCAGTACTTC
>few|TRBV2|TRBJ1-4|NA
CASNGQTTNEKLFF
TGTGCCAGCAACGGACAGACAACTAATGAAAAACTGTTTTTT
>NA|TRBV12-3/TRBV12-4|TRBJ1-5|NA
CASTKGGGPGQPQHF
TGTGCCAGCACCAAGGGGGGAGGACCGGGTCAGCCCCAGCATTTT
>NA|TRBV4-3|TRBJ1-5|NA
CASSQGPDPGQPQHF
TGCGCCAGCAGCCAAGGTCCCGACCCGGGACAGCCCCAGCATTTT
>NA|TRBV4-1|TRBJ1-1|NA
CASSQGRETEAFF
TGCGCCAGCAGCCAAGGAAGGGAGACTGAAGCTTTCTTT
>few|TRBV3-1|TRBJ2-3|TRBD2
CASSRIAGGFTDTQYF
TGTGCCAGCAGTCGGATAGCGGGAGGATTCACAGATACGCAGTATTTT
>NA|TRBV7-2|TRBJ1-2|NA
CASSPAGANYGYTF
TGTGCCAGCAGCCCCGCTGGAGCTAACTATGGCTACACCTTC
>many|TRBV29-1|TRBJ2-7|TRBD2
CSAVLAGLEYEQYF
TGCAGCGCCGTACTAGCGGGGCTGGAGTACGAGCAGTACTTC
>NA|TRBV12-3/TRBV12-4|TRBJ1-2|NA
CASSRQSSDGYTF
TGTGCCAGCAGTCGACAGTCATCAGACGGCTACACCTTC
>few|TRBV20-1|TRBJ2-5|NA
CSARGTSEETQYF
TGCAGTGCTAGAGGAACCTCAGAAGAGACCCAGTACTTC
>NA|TRBV28|TRBJ1-5|NA
CASSSTGPQHF
TGTGCCAGCAGTTCTACAGGGCCCCAGCATTTT
>NA|TRBV3-1|TRBJ2-1|NA
CASSLSRQNEQFF
TGTGCCAGCAGCCTATCCAGACAGAATGAGCAGTTCTTC
>NA|TRBV20-1|TRBJ2-7|TRBD1
CSARGTGGVYEQYF
TGCAGTGCTAGGGGGACAGGGGGCGTCTACGAGCAGTACTTC
>NA|TRBV29-1|TRBJ2-3|NA
CSVGSGSRPDTQYF
TGCAGCGTTGGGAGTGGGAGTCGTCCAGATACGCAGTATTTT
>few|TRBV25-1|TRBJ1-6|NA
CASSEFSTGNSPLHF
TGTGCCAGCAGTGAATTTTCGACCGGGAATTCACCCCTCCACTTT
>NA|TRBV2|TRBJ2-3|NA
CASSVTEPNTDTQYF
TGTGCCAGCAGTGTAACAGAGCCCAACACAGATACGCAGTATTTT
>NA|TRBV6-2/TRBV6-3|TRBJ2-7|NA
CASTAGPGRTYEQYF
TGTGCCAGCACCGCGGGACCGGGTCGTACCTACGAGCAGTACTTC
>NA|TRBV14|TRBJ2-5|TRBD1
CASSPQSGQKETQYF
TGTGCCAGCAGCCCCCAATCGGGACAGAAAGAGACCCAGTACTTC